These 2 T cell receptor beta chains came from one sample sequenced in a study of T cells after yellow fever vaccination. MiXCR, run by TCRdb on the 5' RACE reads, gives a single entry per CDR3 protein. The data hold under 300,000 distinct CDR3 sequences, with 10% to 15% observed a single time. This sample comprised CD4+ T cells sorted from PBMCs, obtained 45 days after the yellow fever booster vaccination. These receptors came from a man aged 30-40 years who received the YFV17D yellow fever vaccine.

This clonotype was detected a few times. The rearrangement joins TRBV29-1 to TRBJ2-7; 8 bases are shared with TRBD1. The germline V gene encodes CDR1 SQVTM and CDR2 ANQGSEA. After removal of 4 bases from V and 6 bases from J, the junction contained 14 bases not matched to a gene. The CDR3 is made up of 15 amino acids. In nucleotides, the CDR3 is TGCAGCGTTGCTGGAGGGAGGACAGGGTTCTTCGAGCAGTACTTC. Translation gives CSVAGGRTGFFEQYF.

V gene TRBV7-2 combines with J gene TRBJ2-5; 9 bases fit TRBD2. V was pared by 3 bases and J by 1 base, with 3 bases of the junction left unmatched. CDR3 size: 15 residues. Germline assignment: CDR1 SGHTA and CDR2 FQGNSA. The CDR3 DNA follows: TGTGCCAGCAGCTTCTCTAGCGGGGCCCAAGAGACCCAGTACTTC. Amino acid sequence: CASSFSSGAQETQYF. Looking up the rest from reference TRBV7-2 and TRBJ2-5 gives the full variable domain: GAGVSQSPSNKVTEKGKDVELRCDPISGHTALYWYRQSLGQGLEFLIYFQGNSAPDKSGLPSDRFSAERTGGSVSTLTIQRTQQEDSAVYLCASSFSSGAQETQYFGPGTRLLVL.